This T cell receptor (beta chain) was identified in a study of a mutant IDH1 vaccine in newly diagnosed glioma. As for the study in general: The earlier regimen, radiotherapy, temozolomide, or both, was most often both.

Some clones are missing from TCRdb's copy, which holds only in-frame ones; the method was immunoSEQ multiplex PCR. The sample lists 60,000 to 75,000 clones, roughly 80% occurring once. Concerning this clone: The target antigen is unknown.

Stated time point: week 11, during vaccination. It was 300 ug of mutant IDH1 20-mer peptide that made up each vaccine dose, given with topical imiquimod. Donors' newly diagnosed IDH1-mutant WHO grade 3 or 4 astrocytomas lacked nuclear ATRX. V lost 2 bases, J lost 9 bases, and 26 bases lay in between. The CDR3 runs 17 residues. Per the germline V gene, CDR1 is KGHSH and CDR2 is LQKENI. The TCR was taken from a man aged 25 to 45 with glioma. Source: PBMCs, taken from a glioma patient whose treatment included an IDH1 peptide vaccine. The chain has TRBV18 and TRBJ2-7, with D perhaps matching TRBD2 (6 bases). In nucleotides, the CDR3 is TGTGCCAGCTCACCAGGGAGGAGGAAACCCAGCTACGAGCGGCAGTACTTC. Amino acid sequence: CASSPGRRKPSYERQYF. Using reference TRBV18 and TRBJ2-7 for the parts outside the CDR3, the full variable domain is NAGVMQNPRHLVRRRGQEARLRCSPMKGHSHVYWYRQLPEEGLKFMVYLQKENIIDESGMPKERFSAEFPKEGPSILRIQQVVRGDSAAYFCASSPGRRKPSYERQYFGPGTRLTVT.